This T cell receptor beta chain stems from a study of CD8+CD57+ T cells in acquired aplastic anemia. Profiling that covered TCR beta VDJ and CDR3 relied on genomic DNA as its template. TCRdb called the reads again in MiXCR, with one record for every CDR3 protein. The data show hundreds of thousands of distinct CDR3 sequences, with about a third seen just once and 0.8% to 0.85% held by the top ten. In regard to this clonotype: Its specificity is not known.

Study-level results: Roughly 28 was the count of CD8+ CDR3 sequences that patients shared with controls.

The sequenced patients had an expansion of CD8+CD57+ cells seen by flow cytometry. Germline CDR1 SEHNR, CDR2 FQNEAQ (reference sequence). Trimming took 3 bases from V and 5 from J; bases not matched to a gene: 4. The CDR3 spans 14 residues. V and J are TRBV7-9 and TRBJ2-5; TRBD2 agrees at 9 bases. The source material was sorted CD4+, CD8+, or CD8+CD57+ T cells (not recorded which) from PBMCs. The TCR comes from a human donor with aplastic anemia. The CDR3 spells CASSLVREGETQYF. The CDR3 coding sequence is TGTGCCAGCAGCTTGGTGCGGGAGGGTGAGACCCAGTACTTC.